Below, 14 T cell receptor beta chains from the same sample are listed, as sequenced in a study of beta chain features in type 1 diabetes. The whole isolated RNA underwent reverse transcription, so sequencing captured expressed TCRB transcripts. Produced via immunoSEQ multiplex PCR; TCRdb's table is partial and in-frame only. The sample yields about 620,000 clones, around a sixth seen once. Input material: naive CD4+ T cells from blood. The receptor set was obtained from a man younger than 35 in good health.

This clone was found a few times. The chain has TRBV5-6 and TRBJ2-7; perhaps TRBD1 as D (5 bases). V shed 5 bases and J shed 3 bases, with 9 bases lying between them. Germline V gene lookup returns CDR1 SGHDT and CDR2 YYEEEE. The CDR3 runs to 12 residues. CDR3 sequence: CASRQGYYEQYF. CDR3 sequence (DNA): TGTGCCAGCAGGCAGGGCTACTACGAGCAGTACTTC.

This rearrangement joins TRBV14 to TRBJ2-7, with 9 bases that match TRBD2. The CDR3 totals 14 residues. The V segment lost 2 bases and the J segment 2 bases; nucleotides outside the gene matches: 1. CDR1 is SGHDN and CDR2 is FVKESK in the germline V gene. The CDR3 coding sequence is TGTGCCAGCAGCCAACTAGCGGGGCCCTACGAGCAGTACTTC. Protein: CASSQLAGPYEQYF.

This clone was seen a handful of times. The chain uses TRBV7-9 and TRBJ1-4; tentative D call: TRBD1 (6 bases). V lost 6 bases and J lost 8, with 19 bases in between. This CDR3 has 15 residues. Per the germline V gene, CDR1 is SEHNR and CDR2 is FQNEAQ (reference sequence). This CDR3 is CASRLLQGGNEKLFF. CDR3 sequence (DNA): TGTGCCAGCAGACTGTTACAGGGAGGTAACGAAAAACTGTTTTTT.

CDR3 sequence: CASSLSGRAVSEQYF. CDR3 coding DNA: TGTGCCAGCAGCTTATCGGGCAGGGCGGTGAGCGAGCAGTACTTC. V and J are TRBV7-3 and TRBJ2-7, with D perhaps TRBD1 (5 bases). The germline V and J ends were trimmed by 2 bases and 6 bases, with 17 bases remaining between them. Per germline, CDR1 SGHTA and CDR2 FQGTGA. CDR3 length: 15 residues.

The chain joins TRBV7-2 to TRBJ2-5, with D perhaps TRBD1 (5 bases). This CDR3 has 14 amino acids. Trimming removed 3 bases at V and 4 bases at J, with 12 bases between. CDR1 SGHTA and CDR2 FQGNSA come from the germline V gene. The CDR3 is CASSFQGRSETQYF. The CDR3 nucleotides are TGTGCCAGCAGCTTTCAGGGTCGATCAGAGACCCAGTACTTC.

This clone was found a few times. The rearrangement uses TRBV21-1 and TRBJ2-2. TRBV21-1 is recorded as a pseudogene. The CDR3 has 17 amino acids. The CDR3 protein is CASLAGTLKYYTGELFF. CDR3 DNA: TGTGCCAGCCTCGCCGGGACCCTCAAGTACTACACCGGGGAGCTGTTTTTT.

The table lists this clone with a few counts. The V call is TRBV7-9, the J call TRBJ2-7, with 12 nucleotides matching TRBD2. Per the germline V gene, CDR1 is SEHNR and CDR2 is FQNEAQ (reference sequence). This CDR3 spans 17 amino acids. V shed 0 bases and J 3 bases; nucleotides not matched to a gene: 6. The CDR3 bases are TGTGCCAGCAGCTTAGCGAGACTAGCGGGAGTCGGCTACGAGCAGTACTTC. The encoded protein is CASSLARLAGVGYEQYF. The full variable domain, rest sourced from reference TRBV7-9 and TRBJ2-7, is DTGVSQNPRHKITKRGQNVTFRCDPISEHNRLYWYRQTLGQGPEFLTYFQNEAQLEKSRLLSDRFSAERPKGSFSTLEIQRTEQGDSAMYLCASSLARLAGVGYEQYFGPGTRLTVT.

This clone has a handful of counts. The V call is TRBV4-3, the J call TRBJ2-5, with 9 positions matching TRBD2. The V segment lost 0 bases and the J segment 5 bases; nucleotides outside the gene matches: 4. The CDR3 length is 15 residues. Germline CDR1 is LGHNA and CDR2 is YSLEER. CDR3 in amino acids: CASSQDIAGAETQYF. The DNA of the CDR3 is TGCGCCAGCAGCCAAGACATAGCGGGGGCGGAGACCCAGTACTTC.

This clone was counted between two and nine times. The gene calls are TRBV7-8 and TRBJ1-1, with a weak D call TRBD1 (6 bases). The CDR3 consists of 13 residues. Germline CDR1 reads SGHVS; CDR2 reads FQNEAQ. Trimming cost V 2 bases and J 4 bases, with 8 bases left between them. The CDR3 region is CASSLRTATEAFF. CDR3 DNA: TGTGCCAGCAGCTTAAGGACAGCCACTGAAGCTTTCTTT. Supplemented by reference TRBV7-8 and TRBJ1-1, the full variable domain reads GAGVSQSPRYKVAKRGQDVALRCDPISGHVSLFWYQQALGQGPEFLTYFQNEAQLDKSGLPSDRFFAERPEGSVSTLKIQRTQQEDSAVYLCASSLRTATEAFFGQGTRLTVV.

The chain couples TRBV13 to TRBJ1-6; D gene unclear. V lost 3 bases and J 3 bases, leaving 12 bases between the germline ends. This CDR3 spans 16 amino acids. The germline V gene has CDR1 PRHDT and CDR2 FYEKMQ (reference sequence). The CDR3 region is CASSLRRTIYNSPLHF. The CDR3 DNA sequence: TGTGCCAGCAGCTTGCGACGGACTATCTATAATTCACCCCTCCACTTT.

The chain is built from TRBV7-9 and TRBJ1-5; tentatively, D is TRBD1 (5 bases). This CDR3 has 16 amino acids. Trimming took off 0 bases at V and 0 bases at J, with 9 bases between the two ends. CDR1 and CDR2 from the germline V gene are SEHNR and FQNEAQ (reference sequence). The CDR3 here is CASSLARRGSNQPQHF. In DNA form, the CDR3 reads TGTGCCAGCAGCTTAGCGCGAAGGGGTAGCAATCAGCCCCAGCATTTT.

The chain recombines TRBV7-6 with TRBJ1-6; tentatively, D is TRBD1 (5 bases). CDR1 and CDR2 (germline): SGHVS, FNYEAQ. V was clipped by 5 bases and J by 5 bases, with 13 bases between them. This CDR3 contains 15 residues. The CDR3 protein is CASSPQGLDNSPLHF. The CDR3 DNA is TGTGCCAGCAGCCCCCAGGGTCTTGATAATTCACCCCTCCACTTT.

This clone was recorded a few times. The chain carries TRBV7-2 and TRBJ2-3; TRBD1 might be the D (6 bases). V lost 6 bases and J lost 1, with 14 bases in between. Per germline, CDR1 SGHTA and CDR2 FQGNSA. This CDR3 region has 15 residues. CDR3 sequence reads: CASRQGPRRTDTQYF. CDR3 sequence (DNA): TGTGCCAGCAGACAGGGACCGAGACGCACAGATACGCAGTATTTT.

This clone was counted a few times. This rearrangement joins TRBV10-3 to TRBJ1-6; maybe TRBD1 (5 bases). V was clipped by 6 bases and J by 2 bases, with 8 bases between them. Germline V CDR1 and CDR2: ENHRY, SYGVKD. This CDR3 region has 14 residues. The CDR3 sequence is CAIREGAYNSPLHF. The CDR3 coding sequence is TGTGCCATCAGAGAAGGGGCCTATAATTCACCCCTCCACTTT.